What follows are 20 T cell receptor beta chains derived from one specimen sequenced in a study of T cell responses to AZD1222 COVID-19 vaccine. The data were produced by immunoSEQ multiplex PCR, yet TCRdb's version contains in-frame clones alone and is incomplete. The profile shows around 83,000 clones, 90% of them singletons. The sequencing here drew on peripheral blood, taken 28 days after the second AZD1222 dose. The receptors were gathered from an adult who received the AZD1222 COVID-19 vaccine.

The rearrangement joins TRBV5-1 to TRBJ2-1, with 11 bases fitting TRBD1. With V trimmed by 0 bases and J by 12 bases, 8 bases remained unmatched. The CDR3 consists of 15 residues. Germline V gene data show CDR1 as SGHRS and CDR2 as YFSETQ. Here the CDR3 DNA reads TGCGCCAGCAGCTTGGATCCTGGACAGGGGGCGCCGCAGTTCTTC. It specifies CASSLDPGQGAPQFF.

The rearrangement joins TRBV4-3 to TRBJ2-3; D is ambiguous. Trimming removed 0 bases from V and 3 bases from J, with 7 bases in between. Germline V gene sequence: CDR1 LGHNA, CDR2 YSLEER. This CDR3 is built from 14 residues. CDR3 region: CASSQDVGTDTQYF. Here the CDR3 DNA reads TGCGCCAGCAGCCAAGATGTCGGTACAGATACGCAGTATTTT.

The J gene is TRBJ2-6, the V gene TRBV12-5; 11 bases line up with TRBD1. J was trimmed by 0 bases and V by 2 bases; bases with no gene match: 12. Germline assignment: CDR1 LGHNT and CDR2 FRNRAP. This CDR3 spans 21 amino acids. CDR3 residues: CASGLIVGQGVNLSGANVLTF. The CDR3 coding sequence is TGTGCTAGTGGTTTGATCGTGGGACAGGGGGTGAATCTCTCTGGGGCCAACGTCCTGACTTTC.

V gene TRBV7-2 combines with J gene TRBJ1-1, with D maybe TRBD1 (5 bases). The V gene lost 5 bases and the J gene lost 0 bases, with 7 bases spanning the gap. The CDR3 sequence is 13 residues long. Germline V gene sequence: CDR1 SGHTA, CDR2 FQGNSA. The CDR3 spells CASSQDMNTEAFF. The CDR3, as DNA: TGTGCCAGCAGCCAGGACATGAACACTGAAGCTTTCTTT.

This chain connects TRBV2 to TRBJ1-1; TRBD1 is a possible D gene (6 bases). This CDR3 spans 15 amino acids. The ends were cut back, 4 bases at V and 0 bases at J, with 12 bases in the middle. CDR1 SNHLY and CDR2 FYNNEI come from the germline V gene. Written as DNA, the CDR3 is TGTGCCAGCAGTGCCCGAGACAGGATGAACACTGAAGCTTTCTTT. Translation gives CASSARDRMNTEAFF.

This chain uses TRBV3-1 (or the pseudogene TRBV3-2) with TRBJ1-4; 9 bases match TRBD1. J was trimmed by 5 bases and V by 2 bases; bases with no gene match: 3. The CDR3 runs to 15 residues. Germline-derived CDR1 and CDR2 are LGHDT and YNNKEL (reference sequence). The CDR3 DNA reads TGTGCCAGCAGCCAATCGACAGGGGGGAATGAAAAACTGTTTTTT. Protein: CASSQSTGGNEKLFF.

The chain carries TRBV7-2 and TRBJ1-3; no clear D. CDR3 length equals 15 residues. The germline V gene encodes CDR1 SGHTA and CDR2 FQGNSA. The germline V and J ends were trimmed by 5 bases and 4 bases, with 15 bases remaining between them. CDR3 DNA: TGTGCCAGCAGCCCGGCGGGTAGGGAAGGAAACACCATATATTTT. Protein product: CASSPAGREGNTIYF.

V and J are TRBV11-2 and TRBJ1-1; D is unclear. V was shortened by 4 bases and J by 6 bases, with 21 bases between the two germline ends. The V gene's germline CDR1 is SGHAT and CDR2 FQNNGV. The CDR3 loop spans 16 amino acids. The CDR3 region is CASSSIESHLRSEAFF. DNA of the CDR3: TGTGCCAGCAGCTCTATCGAGTCCCACCTTAGGTCTGAAGCTTTCTTT.

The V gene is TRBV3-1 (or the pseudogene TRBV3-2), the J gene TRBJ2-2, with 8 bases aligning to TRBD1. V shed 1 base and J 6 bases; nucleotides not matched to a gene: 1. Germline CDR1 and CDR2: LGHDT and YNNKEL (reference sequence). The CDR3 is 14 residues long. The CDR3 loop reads CASSQVQGAGELFF. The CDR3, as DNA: TGTGCCAGCAGCCAAGTACAGGGGGCCGGGGAGCTGTTTTTT.

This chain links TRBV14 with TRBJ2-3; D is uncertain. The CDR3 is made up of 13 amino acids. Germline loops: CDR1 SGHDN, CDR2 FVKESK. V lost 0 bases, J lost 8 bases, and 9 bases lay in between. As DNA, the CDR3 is TGTGCCAGCAGCCAAGAGGGGATTGGTACGCAGTATTTT. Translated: CASSQEGIGTQYF.

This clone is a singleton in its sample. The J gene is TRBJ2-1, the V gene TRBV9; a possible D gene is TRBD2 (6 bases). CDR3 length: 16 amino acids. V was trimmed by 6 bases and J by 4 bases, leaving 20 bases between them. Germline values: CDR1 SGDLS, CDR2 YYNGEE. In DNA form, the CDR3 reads TGTGCCAGCACCCTAAAGGAGGGAAATTGGTACAATGAGCAGTTCTTC. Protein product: CASTLKEGNWYNEQFF. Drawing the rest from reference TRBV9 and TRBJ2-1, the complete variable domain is DSGVTQTPKHLITATGQRVTLRCSPRSGDLSVYWYQQSLDQGLQFLIQYYNGEERAKGNILERFSAQQFPDLHSELNLSSLELGDSALYFCASTLKEGNWYNEQFFGPGTRLTVL.

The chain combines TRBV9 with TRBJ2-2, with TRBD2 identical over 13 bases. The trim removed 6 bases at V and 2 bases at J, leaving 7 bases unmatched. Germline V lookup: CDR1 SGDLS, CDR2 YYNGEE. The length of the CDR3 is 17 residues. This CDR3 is CASNLGLAGVNTGELFF. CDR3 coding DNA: TGTGCCAGCAACCTCGGACTAGCGGGGGTCAACACCGGGGAGCTGTTTTTT.

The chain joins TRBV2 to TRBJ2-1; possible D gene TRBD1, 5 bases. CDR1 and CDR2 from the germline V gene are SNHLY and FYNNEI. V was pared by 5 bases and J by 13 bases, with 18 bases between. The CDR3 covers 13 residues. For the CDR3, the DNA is TGTGCCAGCAGTAACCGTAACAGGAATTCCCAGTTCTTC. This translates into CASSNRNRNSQFF.

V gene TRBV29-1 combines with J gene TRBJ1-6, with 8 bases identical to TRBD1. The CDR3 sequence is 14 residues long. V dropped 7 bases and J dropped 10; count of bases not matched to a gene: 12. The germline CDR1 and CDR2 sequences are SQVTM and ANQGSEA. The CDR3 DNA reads TGCAGCGCCCTCAGGGGGCCGATTGGATCACCCCTCCACTTT. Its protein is CSALRGPIGSPLHF.

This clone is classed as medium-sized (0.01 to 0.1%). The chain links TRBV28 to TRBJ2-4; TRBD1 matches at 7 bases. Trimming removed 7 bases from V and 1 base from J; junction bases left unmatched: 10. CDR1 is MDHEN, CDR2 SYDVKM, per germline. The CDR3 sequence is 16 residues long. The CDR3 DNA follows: TGTGCCAGCACCCTAACAGGGGATGTCGCCAAAAACATTCAGTACTTC. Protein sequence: CASTLTGDVAKNIQYF. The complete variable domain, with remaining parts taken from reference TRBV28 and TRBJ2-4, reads DVKVTQSSRYLVKRTGEKVFLECVQDMDHENMFWYRQDPGLGLRLIYFSYDVKMKEKGDIPEGYSVSREKKERFSLILESASTNQTSMYLCASTLTGDVAKNIQYFGAGTRLSVL.

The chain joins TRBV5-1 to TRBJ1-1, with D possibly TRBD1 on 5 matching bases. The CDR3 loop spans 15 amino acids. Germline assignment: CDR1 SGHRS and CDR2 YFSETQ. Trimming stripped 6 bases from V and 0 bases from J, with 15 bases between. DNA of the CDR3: TGCGCCAGCATCGACGGGGCAGGGATGAACACTGAAGCTTTCTTT. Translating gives CASIDGAGMNTEAFF.

The CDR3 DNA reads as TGTGCCAGCAGTAAATTGGGGCAGCCCGAAAATGAAAAACTGTTTTTT. The encoded protein is CASSKLGQPENEKLFF. The rearrangement links TRBV9 to TRBJ1-4; tentatively, D is TRBD1 (5 bases). This CDR3 contains 16 residues. Looked up from germline, CDR1 is SGDLS and CDR2 is YYNGEE. Trimming shortened V by 5 bases and J by 5 bases, and 19 bases separated the two germline ends. Using reference TRBV9 and TRBJ1-4 for the parts outside the CDR3, the full variable domain is DSGVTQTPKHLITATGQRVTLRCSPRSGDLSVYWYQQSLDQGLQFLIQYYNGEERAKGNILERFSAQQFPDLHSELNLSSLELGDSALYFCASSKLGQPENEKLFFGSGTQLSVL.

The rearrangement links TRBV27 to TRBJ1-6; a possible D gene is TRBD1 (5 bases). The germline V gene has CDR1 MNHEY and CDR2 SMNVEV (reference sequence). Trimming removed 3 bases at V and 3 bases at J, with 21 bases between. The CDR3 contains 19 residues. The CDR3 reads CASSLRNTRGVGYNSPLHF. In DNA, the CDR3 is TGTGCCAGCAGTTTGAGAAATACACGGGGGGTCGGCTATAATTCACCCCTCCACTTT.

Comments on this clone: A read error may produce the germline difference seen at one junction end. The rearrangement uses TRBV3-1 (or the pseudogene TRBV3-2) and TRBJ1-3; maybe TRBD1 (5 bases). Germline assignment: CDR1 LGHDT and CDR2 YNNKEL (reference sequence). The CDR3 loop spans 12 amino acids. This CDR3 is CASSRDRNTTYF. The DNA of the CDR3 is TGTGCCAGCAGCCGGGACCGAAACACCACATATTTT.

The CDR3 DNA follows: TGTGCCATCAGTGACTCGACAGGGGTCGAGCAGTACTTC. Its protein product is CAISDSTGVEQYF. This chain joins TRBV10-3 and TRBJ2-7; 8 bases map to TRBD1. The CDR3 sequence is 13 residues long. The germline V gene encodes CDR1 ENHRY and CDR2 SYGVKD. V lost 3 bases, J lost 6 bases, and 4 bases stayed unmatched.